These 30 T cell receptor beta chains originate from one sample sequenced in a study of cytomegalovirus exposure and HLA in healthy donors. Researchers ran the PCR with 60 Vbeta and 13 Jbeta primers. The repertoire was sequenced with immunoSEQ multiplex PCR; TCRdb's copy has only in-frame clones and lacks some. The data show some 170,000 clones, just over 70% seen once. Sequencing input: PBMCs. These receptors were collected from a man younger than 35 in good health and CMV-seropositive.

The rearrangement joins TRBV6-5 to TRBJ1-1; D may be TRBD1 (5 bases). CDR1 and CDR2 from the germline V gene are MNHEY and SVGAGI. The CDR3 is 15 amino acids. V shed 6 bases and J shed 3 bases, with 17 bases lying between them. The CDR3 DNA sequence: TGTGCCAGCAGCGGGAGACAGTTAGGACACACTGAAGCTTTCTTT. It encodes CASSGRQLGHTEAFF.

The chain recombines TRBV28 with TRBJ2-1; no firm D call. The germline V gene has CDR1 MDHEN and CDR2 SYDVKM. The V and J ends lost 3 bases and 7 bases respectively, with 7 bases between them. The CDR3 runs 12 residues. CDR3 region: CASSFNNNEQFF. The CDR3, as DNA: TGTGCCAGCAGTTTCAACAATAATGAGCAGTTCTTC.

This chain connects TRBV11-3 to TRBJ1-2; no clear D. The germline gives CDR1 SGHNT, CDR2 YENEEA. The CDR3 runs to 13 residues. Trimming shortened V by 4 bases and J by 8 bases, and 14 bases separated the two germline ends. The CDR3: CASSSKGWEGYTF. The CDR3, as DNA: TGTGCCAGCAGCTCCAAAGGTTGGGAGGGCTACACCTTC.

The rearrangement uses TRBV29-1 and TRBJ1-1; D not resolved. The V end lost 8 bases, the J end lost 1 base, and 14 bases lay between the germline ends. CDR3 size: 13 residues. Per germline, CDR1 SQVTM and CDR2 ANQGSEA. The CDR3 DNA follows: TGCAGCCTTCGTATCGGAGGGAACACTGAAGCTTTCTTT. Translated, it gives CSLRIGGNTEAFF.

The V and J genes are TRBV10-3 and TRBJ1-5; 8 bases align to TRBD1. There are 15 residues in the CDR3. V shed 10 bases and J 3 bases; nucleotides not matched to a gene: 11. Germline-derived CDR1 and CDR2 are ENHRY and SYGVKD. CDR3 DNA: TGTGCCACGCGTTTCGGACAGGGCTTCAATCAGCCCCAGCATTTT. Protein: CATRFGQGFNQPQHF.

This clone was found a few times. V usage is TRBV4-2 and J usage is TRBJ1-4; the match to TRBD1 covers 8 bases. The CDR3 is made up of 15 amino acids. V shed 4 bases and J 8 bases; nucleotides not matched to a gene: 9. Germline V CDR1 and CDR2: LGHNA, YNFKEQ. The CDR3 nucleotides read TGTGCCAGCAGCCCTGAACAGGGGGAAGGGGAAAAACTGTTTTTT. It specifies CASSPEQGEGEKLFF.

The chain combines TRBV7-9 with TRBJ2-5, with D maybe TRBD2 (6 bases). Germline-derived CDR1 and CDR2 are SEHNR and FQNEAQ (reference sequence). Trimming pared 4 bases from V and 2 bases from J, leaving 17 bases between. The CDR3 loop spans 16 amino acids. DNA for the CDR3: TGTGCCAGCAGCTACGGCGGGGCTAGCTGGCAAGAGACCCAGTACTTC. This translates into CASSYGGASWQETQYF.

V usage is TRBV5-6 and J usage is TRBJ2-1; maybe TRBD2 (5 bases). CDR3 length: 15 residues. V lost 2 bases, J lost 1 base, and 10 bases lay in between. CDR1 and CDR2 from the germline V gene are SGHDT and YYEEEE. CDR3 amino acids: CASSLGGRSYNEQFF. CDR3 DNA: TGTGCCAGCAGCTTAGGAGGCAGGTCCTACAATGAGCAGTTCTTC.

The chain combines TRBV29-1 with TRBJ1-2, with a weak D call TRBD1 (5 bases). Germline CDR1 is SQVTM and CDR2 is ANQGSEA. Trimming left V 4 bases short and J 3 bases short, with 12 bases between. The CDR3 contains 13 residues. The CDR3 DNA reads TGCAGCGTTGGGGCAGGGTTGCACTATGGCTACACCTTC. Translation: CSVGAGLHYGYTF.

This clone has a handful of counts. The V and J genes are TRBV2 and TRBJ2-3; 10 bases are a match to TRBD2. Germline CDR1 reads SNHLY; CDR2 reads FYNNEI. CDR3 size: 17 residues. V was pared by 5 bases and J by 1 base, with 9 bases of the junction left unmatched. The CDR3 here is CASSTRLAGEGTDTQYF. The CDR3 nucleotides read TGTGCCAGCAGTACCCGACTAGCGGGCGAGGGCACAGATACGCAGTATTTT.

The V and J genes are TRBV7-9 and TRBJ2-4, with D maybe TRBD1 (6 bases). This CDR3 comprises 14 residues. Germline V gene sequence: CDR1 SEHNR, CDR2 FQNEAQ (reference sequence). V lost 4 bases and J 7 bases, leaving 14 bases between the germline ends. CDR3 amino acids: CASSSVGQSNIQYF. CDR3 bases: TGTGCCAGCAGCTCTGTGGGACAATCTAACATTCAGTACTTC.

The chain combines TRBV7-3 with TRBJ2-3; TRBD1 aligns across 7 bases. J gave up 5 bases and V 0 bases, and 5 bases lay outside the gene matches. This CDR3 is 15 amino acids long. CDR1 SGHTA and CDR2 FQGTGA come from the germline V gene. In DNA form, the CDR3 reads TGTGCCAGCAGCTTAACAGGGGGCAGGGGAGATACGCAGTATTTT. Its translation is CASSLTGGRGDTQYF.

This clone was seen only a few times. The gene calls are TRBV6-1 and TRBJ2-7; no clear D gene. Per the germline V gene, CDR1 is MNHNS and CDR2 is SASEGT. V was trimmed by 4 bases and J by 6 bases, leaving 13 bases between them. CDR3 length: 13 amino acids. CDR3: CASSGPPGLEQYV. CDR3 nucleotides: TGTGCCAGCAGTGGCCCCCCGGGTCTCGAGCAGTACGTC.

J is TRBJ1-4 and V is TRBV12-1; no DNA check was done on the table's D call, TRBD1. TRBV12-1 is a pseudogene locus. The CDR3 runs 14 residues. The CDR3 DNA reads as TGTGCCAGCACCCGGGACAGGGGTAATGAAAAACTGTTTTTT. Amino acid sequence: CASTRDRGNEKLFF.

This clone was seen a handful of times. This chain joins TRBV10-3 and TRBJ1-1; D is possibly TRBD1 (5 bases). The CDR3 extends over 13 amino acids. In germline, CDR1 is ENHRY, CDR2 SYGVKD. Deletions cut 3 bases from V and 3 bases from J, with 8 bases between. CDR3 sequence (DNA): TGTGCCATCAGTGATACCAGGGACACTGAAGCTTTCTTT. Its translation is CAISDTRDTEAFF.

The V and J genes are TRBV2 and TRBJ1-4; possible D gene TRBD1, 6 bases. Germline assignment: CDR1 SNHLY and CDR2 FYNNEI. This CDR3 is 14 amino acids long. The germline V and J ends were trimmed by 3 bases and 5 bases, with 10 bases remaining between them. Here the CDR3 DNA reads TGTGCCAGCAGTGACAGGGGAAAAAATGAAAAACTGTTTTTT. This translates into CASSDRGKNEKLFF.

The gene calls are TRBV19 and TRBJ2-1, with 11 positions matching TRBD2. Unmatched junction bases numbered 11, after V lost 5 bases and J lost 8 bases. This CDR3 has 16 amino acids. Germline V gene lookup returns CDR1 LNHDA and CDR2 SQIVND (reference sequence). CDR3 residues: CASSPLSLLAGDEQFF. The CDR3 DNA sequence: TGTGCCAGTAGTCCCCTATCCTTACTAGCGGGAGATGAGCAGTTCTTC.

This CDR3 reads CASTSDRGPGNTIYF. In nucleotides, the CDR3 is TGTGCCAGCACCTCTGACAGGGGGCCTGGAAACACCATATATTTT. The rearrangement links TRBV6-6 to TRBJ1-3; 10 bases are shared with TRBD1. V gave up 7 bases and J gave up 2 bases; unmatched junction bases: 5. This CDR3 is built from 15 residues. CDR1 is MNHNY, CDR2 SVGAGI, per germline (reference sequence).

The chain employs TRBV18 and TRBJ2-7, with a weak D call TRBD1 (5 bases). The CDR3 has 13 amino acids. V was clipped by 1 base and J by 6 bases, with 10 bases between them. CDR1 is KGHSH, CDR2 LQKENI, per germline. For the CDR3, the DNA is TGTGCCAGCTCACCACAGGCAGGGTCCGAGCAGTACGTC. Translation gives CASSPQAGSEQYV.

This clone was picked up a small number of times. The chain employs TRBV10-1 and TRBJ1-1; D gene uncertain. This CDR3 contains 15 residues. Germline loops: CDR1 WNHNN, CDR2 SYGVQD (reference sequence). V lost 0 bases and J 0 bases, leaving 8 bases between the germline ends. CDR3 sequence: CASSESIVVNTEAFF. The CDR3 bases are TGCGCCAGCAGTGAGTCGATAGTCGTGAACACTGAAGCTTTCTTT.

The CDR3 bases are TGTGCCAGCAGCGGGACTAGGGCCATCAATCAGCCCCAGCATTTT. Residues: CASSGTRAINQPQHF. The rearrangement joins TRBV6-1 to TRBJ1-5, with D possibly TRBD1 on 5 matching bases. Germline V gene data show CDR1 as MNHNS and CDR2 as SASEGT. Deletions cut 6 bases from V and 3 bases from J, with 15 bases between. The CDR3 runs to 15 residues.

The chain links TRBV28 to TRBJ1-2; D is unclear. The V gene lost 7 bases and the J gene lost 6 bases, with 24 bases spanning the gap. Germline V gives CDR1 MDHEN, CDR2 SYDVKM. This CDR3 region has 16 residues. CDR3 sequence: CASTFRRARGSNGYTF. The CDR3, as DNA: TGTGCCAGCACCTTTCGGAGGGCGAGAGGTAGTAATGGCTACACCTTC.

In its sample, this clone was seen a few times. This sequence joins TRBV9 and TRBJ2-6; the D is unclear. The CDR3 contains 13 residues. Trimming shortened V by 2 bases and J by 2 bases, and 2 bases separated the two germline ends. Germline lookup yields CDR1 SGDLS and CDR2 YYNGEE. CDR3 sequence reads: CASSVTGANVLTF. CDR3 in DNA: TGTGCCAGCAGCGTTACTGGGGCCAACGTCCTGACTTTC.

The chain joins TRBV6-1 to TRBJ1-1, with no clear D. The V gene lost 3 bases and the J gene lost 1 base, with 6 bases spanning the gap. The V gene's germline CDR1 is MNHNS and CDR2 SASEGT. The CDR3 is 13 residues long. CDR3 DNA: TGTGCCAGCAGTGAGCTGGCGAACACTGAAGCTTTCTTT. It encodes CASSELANTEAFF.

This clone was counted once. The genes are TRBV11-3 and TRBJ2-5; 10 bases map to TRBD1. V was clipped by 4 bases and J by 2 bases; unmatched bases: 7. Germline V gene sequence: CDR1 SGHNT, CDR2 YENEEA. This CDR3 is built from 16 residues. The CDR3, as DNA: TGTGCCAGCAGCTCTGGGACAGGGGTGGATCAAGAGACCCAGTACTTC. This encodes CASSSGTGVDQETQYF.

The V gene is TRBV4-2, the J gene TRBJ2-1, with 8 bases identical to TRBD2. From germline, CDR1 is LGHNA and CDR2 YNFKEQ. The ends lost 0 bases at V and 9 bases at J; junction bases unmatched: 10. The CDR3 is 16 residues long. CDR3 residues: CASSQDWIGGAVEQFF. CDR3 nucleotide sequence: TGTGCCAGCAGCCAAGATTGGATCGGGGGGGCGGTTGAGCAGTTCTTC.

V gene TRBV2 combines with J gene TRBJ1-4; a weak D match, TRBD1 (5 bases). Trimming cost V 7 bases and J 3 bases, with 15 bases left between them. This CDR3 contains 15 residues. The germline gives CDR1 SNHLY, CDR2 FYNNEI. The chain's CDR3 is CASTTQGSANEKLFF. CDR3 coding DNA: TGTGCCAGCACTACTCAGGGTTCGGCTAATGAAAAACTGTTTTTT.

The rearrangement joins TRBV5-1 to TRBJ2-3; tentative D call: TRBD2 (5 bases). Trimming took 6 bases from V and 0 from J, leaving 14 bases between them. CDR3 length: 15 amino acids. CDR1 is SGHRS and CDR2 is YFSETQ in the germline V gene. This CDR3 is CASTSGIRSTDTQYF. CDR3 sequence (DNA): TGCGCCAGCACTTCCGGGATCCGAAGCACAGATACGCAGTATTTT.

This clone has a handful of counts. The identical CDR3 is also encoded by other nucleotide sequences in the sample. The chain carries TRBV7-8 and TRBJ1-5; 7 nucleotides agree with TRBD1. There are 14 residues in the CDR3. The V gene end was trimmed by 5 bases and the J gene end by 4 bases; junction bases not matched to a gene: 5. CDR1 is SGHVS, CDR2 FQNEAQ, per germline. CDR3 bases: TGTGCCAGCAGCCCGGGACAGAGAAATCAGCCCCAGCATTTT. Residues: CASSPGQRNQPQHF.

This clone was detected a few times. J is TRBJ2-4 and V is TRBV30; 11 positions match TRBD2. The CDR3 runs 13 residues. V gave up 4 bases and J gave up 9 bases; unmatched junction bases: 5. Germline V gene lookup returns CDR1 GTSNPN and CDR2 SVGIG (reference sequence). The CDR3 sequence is CAWTVAGGGIQYF. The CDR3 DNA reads TGTGCCTGGACCGTAGCGGGAGGGGGCATTCAGTACTTC.